One and the same sample provided the 2 T cell receptor beta chains below, sequenced in a study of blood T cell repertoires in COVID-19. Data came from immunoSEQ multiplex PCR; TCRdb stores just in-frame clones and leaves some out. The profile covers approximately 190,000 clones, with about 86% appearing a single time and around 15% taken by the ten largest. Sequenced: peripheral blood. The receptors were sampled from a man aged 25 to 40 with active or convalescent COVID-19.

The V and J genes are TRBV18 and TRBJ1-6, with unresolved D. V lost 0 bases to trimming and J lost 13 bases, with 7 bases between them. Germline loops: CDR1 KGHSH, CDR2 LQKENI. The CDR3 runs to 12 residues. The CDR3 DNA sequence: TGTGCCAGCTCACCACCGGTCGGGCCCCTCCACTTT. Translating it yields CASSPPVGPLHF.

The chain is built from TRBV19 and TRBJ1-2, with a possible D match to TRBD1 (5 bases). V was cut by 6 bases and J by 11 bases, with 19 bases left in between. CDR1 and CDR2 (germline): LNHDA, SQIVND (reference sequence). This CDR3 has 13 residues. CDR3: CASSDAGGKRYTF. CDR3 nucleotides: TGTGCCAGTAGCGATGCGGGGGGAAAGCGGTACACCTTC.